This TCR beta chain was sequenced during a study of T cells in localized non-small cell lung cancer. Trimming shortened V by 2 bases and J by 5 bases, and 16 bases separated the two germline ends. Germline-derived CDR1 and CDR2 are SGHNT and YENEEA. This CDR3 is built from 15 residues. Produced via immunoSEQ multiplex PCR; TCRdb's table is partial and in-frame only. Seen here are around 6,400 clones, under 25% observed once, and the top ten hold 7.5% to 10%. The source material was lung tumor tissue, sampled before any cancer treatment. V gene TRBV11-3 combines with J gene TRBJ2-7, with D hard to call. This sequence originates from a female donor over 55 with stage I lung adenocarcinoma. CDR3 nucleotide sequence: TGTGCCAGCAGCTTATACGGCGAGACTGGCGACGAGCAGTACTTC. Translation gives CASSLYGETGDEQYF.